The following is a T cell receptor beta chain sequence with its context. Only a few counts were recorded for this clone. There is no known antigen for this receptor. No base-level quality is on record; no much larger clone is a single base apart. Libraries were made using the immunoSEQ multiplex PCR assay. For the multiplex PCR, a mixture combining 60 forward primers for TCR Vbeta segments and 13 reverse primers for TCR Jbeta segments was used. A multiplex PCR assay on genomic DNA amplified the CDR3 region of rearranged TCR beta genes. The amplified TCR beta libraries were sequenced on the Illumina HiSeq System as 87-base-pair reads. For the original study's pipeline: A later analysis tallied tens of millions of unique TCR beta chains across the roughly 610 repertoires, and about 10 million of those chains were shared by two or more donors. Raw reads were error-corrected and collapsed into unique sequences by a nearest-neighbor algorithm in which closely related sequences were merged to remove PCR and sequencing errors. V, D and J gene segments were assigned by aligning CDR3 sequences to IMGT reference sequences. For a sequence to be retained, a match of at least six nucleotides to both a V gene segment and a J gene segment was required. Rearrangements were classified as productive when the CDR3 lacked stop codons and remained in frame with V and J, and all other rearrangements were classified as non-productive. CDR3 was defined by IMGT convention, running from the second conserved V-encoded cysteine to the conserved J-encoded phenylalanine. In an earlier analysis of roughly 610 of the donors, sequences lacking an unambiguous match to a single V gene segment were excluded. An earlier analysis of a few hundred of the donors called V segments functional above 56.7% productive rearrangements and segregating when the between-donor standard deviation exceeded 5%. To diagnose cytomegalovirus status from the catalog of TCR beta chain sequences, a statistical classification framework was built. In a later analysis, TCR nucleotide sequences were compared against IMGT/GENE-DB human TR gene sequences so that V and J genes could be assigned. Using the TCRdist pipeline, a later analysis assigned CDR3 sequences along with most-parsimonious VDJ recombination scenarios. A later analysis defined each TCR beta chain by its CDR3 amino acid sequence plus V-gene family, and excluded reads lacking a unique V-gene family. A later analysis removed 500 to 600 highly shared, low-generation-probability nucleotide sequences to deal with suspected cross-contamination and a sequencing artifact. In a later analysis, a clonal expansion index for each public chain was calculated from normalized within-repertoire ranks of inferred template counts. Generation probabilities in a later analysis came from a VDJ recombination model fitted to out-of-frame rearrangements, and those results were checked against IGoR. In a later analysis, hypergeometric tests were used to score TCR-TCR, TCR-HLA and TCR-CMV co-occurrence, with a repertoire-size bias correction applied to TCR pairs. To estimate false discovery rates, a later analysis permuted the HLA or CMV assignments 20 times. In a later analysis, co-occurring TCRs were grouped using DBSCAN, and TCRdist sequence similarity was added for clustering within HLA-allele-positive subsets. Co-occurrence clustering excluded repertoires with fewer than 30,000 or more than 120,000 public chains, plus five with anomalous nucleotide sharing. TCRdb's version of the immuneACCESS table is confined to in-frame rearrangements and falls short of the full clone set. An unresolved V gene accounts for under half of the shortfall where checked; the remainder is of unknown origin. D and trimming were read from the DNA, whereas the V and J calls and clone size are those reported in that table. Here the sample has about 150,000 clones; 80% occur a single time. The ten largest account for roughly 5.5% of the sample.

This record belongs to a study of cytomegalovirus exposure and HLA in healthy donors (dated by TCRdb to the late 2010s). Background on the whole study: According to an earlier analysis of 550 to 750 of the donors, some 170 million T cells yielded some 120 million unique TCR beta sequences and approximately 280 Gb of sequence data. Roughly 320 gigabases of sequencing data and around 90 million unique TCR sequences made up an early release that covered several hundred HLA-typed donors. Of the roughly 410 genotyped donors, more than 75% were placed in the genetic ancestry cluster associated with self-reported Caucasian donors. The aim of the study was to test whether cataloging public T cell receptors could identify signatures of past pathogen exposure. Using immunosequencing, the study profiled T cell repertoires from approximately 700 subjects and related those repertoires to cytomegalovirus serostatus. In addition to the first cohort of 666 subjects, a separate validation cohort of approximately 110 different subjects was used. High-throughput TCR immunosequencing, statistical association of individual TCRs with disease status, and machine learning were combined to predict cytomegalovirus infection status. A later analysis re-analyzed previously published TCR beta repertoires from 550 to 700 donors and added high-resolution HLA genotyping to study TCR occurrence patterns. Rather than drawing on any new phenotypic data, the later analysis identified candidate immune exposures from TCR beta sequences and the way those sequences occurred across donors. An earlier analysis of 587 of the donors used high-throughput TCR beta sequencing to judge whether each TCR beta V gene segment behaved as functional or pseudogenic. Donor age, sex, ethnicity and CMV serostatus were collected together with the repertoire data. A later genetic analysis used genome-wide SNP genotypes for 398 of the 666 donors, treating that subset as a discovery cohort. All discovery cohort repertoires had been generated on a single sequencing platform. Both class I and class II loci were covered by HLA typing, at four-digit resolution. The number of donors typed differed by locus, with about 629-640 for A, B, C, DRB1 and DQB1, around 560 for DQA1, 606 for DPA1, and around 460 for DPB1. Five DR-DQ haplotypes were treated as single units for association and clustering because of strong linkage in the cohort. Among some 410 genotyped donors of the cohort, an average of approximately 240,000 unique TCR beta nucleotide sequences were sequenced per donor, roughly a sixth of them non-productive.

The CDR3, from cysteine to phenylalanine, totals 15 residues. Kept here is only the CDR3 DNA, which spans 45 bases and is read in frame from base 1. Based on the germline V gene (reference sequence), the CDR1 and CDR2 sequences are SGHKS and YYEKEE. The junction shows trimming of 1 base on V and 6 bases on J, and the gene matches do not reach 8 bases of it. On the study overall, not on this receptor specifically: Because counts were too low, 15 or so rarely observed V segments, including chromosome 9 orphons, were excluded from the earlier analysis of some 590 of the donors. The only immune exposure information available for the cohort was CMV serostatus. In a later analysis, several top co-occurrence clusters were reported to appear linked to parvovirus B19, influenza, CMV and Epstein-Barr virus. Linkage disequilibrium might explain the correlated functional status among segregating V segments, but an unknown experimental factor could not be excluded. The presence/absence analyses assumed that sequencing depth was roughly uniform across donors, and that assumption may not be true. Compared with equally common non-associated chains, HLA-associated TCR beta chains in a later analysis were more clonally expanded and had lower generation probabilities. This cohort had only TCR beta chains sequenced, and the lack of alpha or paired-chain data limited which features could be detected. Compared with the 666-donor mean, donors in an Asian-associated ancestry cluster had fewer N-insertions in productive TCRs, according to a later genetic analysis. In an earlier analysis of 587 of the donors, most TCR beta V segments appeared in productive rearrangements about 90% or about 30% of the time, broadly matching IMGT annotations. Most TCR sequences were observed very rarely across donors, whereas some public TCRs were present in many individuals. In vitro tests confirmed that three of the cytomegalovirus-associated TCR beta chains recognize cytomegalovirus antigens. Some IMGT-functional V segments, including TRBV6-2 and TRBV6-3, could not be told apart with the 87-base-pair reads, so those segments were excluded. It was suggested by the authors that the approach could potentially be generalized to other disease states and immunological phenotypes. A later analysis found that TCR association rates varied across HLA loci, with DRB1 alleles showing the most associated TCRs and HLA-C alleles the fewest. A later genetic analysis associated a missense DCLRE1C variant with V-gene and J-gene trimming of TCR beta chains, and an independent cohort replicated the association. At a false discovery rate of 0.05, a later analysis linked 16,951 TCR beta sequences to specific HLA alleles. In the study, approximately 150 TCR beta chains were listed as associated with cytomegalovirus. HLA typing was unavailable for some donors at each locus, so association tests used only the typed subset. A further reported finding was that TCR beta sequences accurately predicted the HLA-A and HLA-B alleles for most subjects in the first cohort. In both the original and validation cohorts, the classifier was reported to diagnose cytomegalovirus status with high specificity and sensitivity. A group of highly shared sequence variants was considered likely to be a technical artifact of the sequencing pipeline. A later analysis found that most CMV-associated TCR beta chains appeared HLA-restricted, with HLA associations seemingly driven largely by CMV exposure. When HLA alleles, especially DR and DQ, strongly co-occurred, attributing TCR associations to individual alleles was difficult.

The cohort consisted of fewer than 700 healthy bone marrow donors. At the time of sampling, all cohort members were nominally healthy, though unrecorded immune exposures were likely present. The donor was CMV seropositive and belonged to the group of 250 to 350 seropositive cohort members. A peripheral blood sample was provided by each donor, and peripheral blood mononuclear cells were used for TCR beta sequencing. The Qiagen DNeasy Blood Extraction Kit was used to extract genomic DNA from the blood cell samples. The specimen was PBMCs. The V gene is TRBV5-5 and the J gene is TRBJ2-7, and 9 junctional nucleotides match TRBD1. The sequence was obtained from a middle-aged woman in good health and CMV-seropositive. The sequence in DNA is TGTGCCAGCAGCTTGTTGGGGGACAGGGTTGTCGAGCAGTACTTC. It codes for CASSLLGDRVVEQYF.